This TCR beta chain is from a study of cytomegalovirus exposure and HLA in healthy donors. Study-level points and caveats: It was found in a later analysis that first-cohort TCR clusters tended to co-occur in the 100 to 150 validation repertoires. Cytomegalovirus status, reportedly, was diagnosed with high specificity and sensitivity by the classifier.

Sequencing was performed with immunoSEQ multiplex PCR; in TCRdb, only in-frame clones are kept and a portion is missing. The sample contains about 71,000 clones, roughly 94% of which appear only once. The donors formed part of the roughly 120-subject validation cohort, distinct from the roughly 600-subject first cohort. To note about this clone: What it recognizes is unknown.

Looked up from germline, CDR1 is SNHLY and CDR2 is FYNNEI. The V end lost 2 bases, the J end lost 13 bases, and 20 bases lay between the germline ends. CDR3 length equals 15 residues. The rearrangement links TRBV2 to TRBJ1-4; a weak D match, TRBD1 (6 bases). The TCR sequence derives from a man aged 18 to 29 in good health and CMV-seropositive. Sample: PBMCs. CDR3 DNA sequence: TGTGCCAGCAGTGAACCCCGGACAGTTGCCCCCGGACTGTTTTTT. It is translated as CASSEPRTVAPGLFF.